The T cell receptor beta chain under discussion was sequenced for a study of regulatory T cells in long-lasting Graves disease. Noted time point: newly diagnosed GD, antithyroid drugs for less than 3 months. TCR sequences were obtained from RNA taken from PBMCs. The CDR3 is made up of 13 amino acids. Trimming pared 4 bases from V and 0 bases from J, leaving 7 bases between. The TCR beta library used iRepertoire HTBI primers with Arm-PCR amplification of CDR3. From the multiplex PCR reads, TCRdb called clonotypes with MiXCR, one entry per CDR3 protein. The sample contains about 400,000 distinct CDR3 sequences, 14% to 15% of which appear only once. The data also belong to a second study, concerning T cells in Graves' hyperthyroidism and ophthalmopathy.

The chain carries TRBV12-3 or TRBV12-4 and TRBJ2-7; D not certain. Sequences were derived from peripheral blood mononuclear cells (PBMCs), sampled at new diagnosis, from a patient treated with antithyroid drugs. The origin of this receptor is a middle-aged woman with Graves disease. The CDR3 loop reads CASSSGNSYEQYF. As DNA, the CDR3 is TGTGCCAGCAGTTCTGGGAACTCCTACGAGCAGTACTTC.